Below, one T cell receptor beta chain is given with its context. With 3 bases removed from V and 1 base from J, the gap between germline ends came to 7 bases. Germline V CDR1 and CDR2: LNHDA, SQIVND (reference sequence). The CDR3 consists of 15 residues. The entry originates in a study of cytomegalovirus exposure and HLA in healthy donors. PCR employed 60 Vbeta and 13 Jbeta primers. The table came from immunoSEQ multiplex PCR; TCRdb's copy has only in-frame clones and leaves some out. The sample table includes over 80,000 clones. Material: PBMCs. This chain connects TRBV19 to TRBJ2-6; tentative D call: TRBD2 (5 bases). This sequence originates from a girl aged 5-17 years in good health and CMV-seropositive. The CDR3 is CASSISGSGANVLTF. For the CDR3, the DNA is TGTGCCAGTAGTATTTCGGGGTCTGGGGCCAACGTCCTGACTTTC.